Listed below are T cell receptor beta chains from one sample, sequenced in a study of cytomegalovirus exposure and HLA in healthy donors. The method was immunoSEQ multiplex PCR; TCRdb's version includes in-frame clones alone and lacks a portion of them. In the table there are over 150,000 clones, approximately 80% of which are singletons. Sequenced: PBMCs. The receptors derive from a man aged 25-45 years in good health and CMV-seropositive. Each CDR3 is given with its conserved first and last residue. A D gene is named only where the DNA matches it firmly. Rows may omit the clone size; those that give it use once, few, many or a size class.

cdr3_nt,cdr3_aa,v_call,clone_size,j_call,d_call,cdr3_length
TGCGCCAGCAGCTGGGACCCGGGAGGGGATGGCACAGATACGCAGTATTTT,CASSWDPGGDGTDTQYF,TRBV5-1,.,TRBJ2-3,TRBD2,17
TGTGCCAGCAGCCCAGGGGACAGGGCCGGCAATGAGCAGTTCTTC,CASSPGDRAGNEQFF,TRBV7-3,.,TRBJ2-1,TRBD1,15
TGTGCCAGCTATATATTAAACTATGGCTACACCTTC,CASYILNYGYTF,TRBV28,.,TRBJ1-2,.,12
TGCGCCAGCAGCCCGGGTCCCGGGACAGGGTTAGACAGGTTCTTC,CASSPGPGTGLDRFF,TRBV5-1,.,TRBJ2-1,TRBD1,15
TGTGCCAGTAGTCCACAACAGGGGGCCGGTGGTCAGCCCCAGCATTTT,CASSPQQGAGGQPQHF,TRBV19,once,TRBJ1-5,TRBD1,16
TGTGCCAGCAGCAAATTGGGGGGCACCGGGGAGCTGTTTTTT,CASSKLGGTGELFF,TRBV7-9,few,TRBJ2-2,.,14
TGTGCCAGCGATGGGGGAGGGCTGACGGAGACCCAGTACTTC,CASDGGGLTETQYF,TRBV19,.,TRBJ2-5,TRBD2,14
TGTGCCACCTCCTACAGGGGGCAAAATCAGCCCCAGCATTTT,CATSYRGQNQPQHF,TRBV15,few,TRBJ1-5,TRBD1,14
TGTGCCAGCAGCTTAGGAGGAATCGGGAGTAGCGCCGAGCAGTACTTC,CASSLGGIGSSAEQYF,TRBV13,few,TRBJ2-7,.,16
TGTGCCAGTAGTAGTCAGGGGGGCTCCTACAATGAGCAGTTCTTC,CASSSQGGSYNEQFF,TRBV19,.,TRBJ2-1,.,15
TGCGCCAGCAGCTTGGATTCAAATGGCTACACCTTC,CASSLDSNGYTF,TRBV5-1,.,TRBJ1-2,.,12
TGTGCCAGCAGTTTATCTGGGCCGCAGGCAAACATTCAGTACTTC,CASSLSGPQANIQYF,TRBV27,.,TRBJ2-4,.,15
TGTGCCAGCAGCCAAGGACAGGTCCAGGGTGGCTACACCTTC,CASSQGQVQGGYTF,TRBV4-2,.,TRBJ1-2,.,14
TGTGCCAGCAGCCAACTAGCGGGAGTGTTGTACTTC,CASSQLAGVLYF,TRBV9,.,TRBJ2-7,TRBD2,12
TGTGCCAGCAGTATAAGAGACAGGGTCTCTGGGGCCAACGTCCTGACTTTC,CASSIRDRVSGANVLTF,TRBV27,few,TRBJ2-6,TRBD1,17
TGTGCCAGCTCACCGGACAGCGCTTCACCCCTCCACTTT,CASSPDSASPLHF,TRBV18,.,TRBJ1-6,.,13
TGCGCAGCGGGCAGGGAGCGAAACACCATATATTTT,CAAGRERNTIYF,TRBV10-2,.,TRBJ1-3,.,12
TGTGCCACCAGCAGTTTCGGGACTAGCGGTTTCAATGAGCAGTTCTTC,CATSSFGTSGFNEQFF,TRBV15,once,TRBJ2-1,TRBD2,16
TGTGCCAGCAGCCAAGATCCCGGGGCTAACTATGGCTACACCTTC,CASSQDPGANYGYTF,TRBV4-2,.,TRBJ1-2,.,15
TGTGCCAGTAGTTCCCCCTTAGCGGGCCCGCACTACAATGAGCAGTTCTTC,CASSSPLAGPHYNEQFF,TRBV19,.,TRBJ2-1,TRBD2,17
TGTGCCAGCAGTTTACAGGCAACTAATGAAAAACTGTTTTTT,CASSLQATNEKLFF,TRBV25-1,.,TRBJ1-4,.,14
TGTGCCACCCTCTACGAGACACATGGCTACACCTTC,CATLYETHGYTF,TRBV19,.,TRBJ1-2,.,12
TGCGCCAGCAGCTGGGGGAGGGGGGCGGAAGCTTTCTTT,CASSWGRGAEAFF,TRBV5-1,once,TRBJ1-1,.,13
TGCAGCCCATGGGCCAGGACTACTGAAGCTTTCTTT,CSPWARTTEAFF,TRBV29-1,.,TRBJ1-1,.,12
TGTGCCAGCAGCGTAGCCGGGGGGCACCAAGAGACCCAGTACTTC,CASSVAGGHQETQYF,TRBV9,.,TRBJ2-5,.,15
TGTGCCAGCAGTTACTCCTTGGGGGGGCCGGAGACCCAGTACTTC,CASSYSLGGPETQYF,TRBV6-6,.,TRBJ2-5,.,15
TGTGCCACCTCGCTTTATGTAGCCTATAATTCACCCCTCCACTTT,CATSLYVAYNSPLHF,TRBV28,.,TRBJ1-6,.,15
TGTGCCAGCACGGGGACAGGGCGAGGGAACACTGAAGCTTTCTTT,CASTGTGRGNTEAFF,TRBV2,.,TRBJ1-1,TRBD1,15
TGCGCCAGCAGCTTGGACCCAGCGGGGGACACAGATACGCAGTATTTT,CASSLDPAGDTDTQYF,TRBV5-1,.,TRBJ2-3,TRBD2,16
TGTGCCAGCAGTATTTACAGGAGCGCCGGGGAGCTGTTTTTT,CASSIYRSAGELFF,TRBV6-5,.,TRBJ2-2,.,14
TGTGCCAGCAGCGTCGGGACAGGGGAGGTAGATACGCAGTATTTT,CASSVGTGEVDTQYF,TRBV9,.,TRBJ2-3,TRBD1,15
TGTGCCTGGAGTGGCGACAGGGGGCGAATTGGCTACACCTTC,CAWSGDRGRIGYTF,TRBV30,.,TRBJ1-2,TRBD1,14
TGTGCCAGCAGTGTTACCGGGACATTGAACACTGAAGCTTTCTTT,CASSVTGTLNTEAFF,TRBV6-1,.,TRBJ1-1,.,15
TGTGCCAGCAGTAACTCAGGGGCCCTGAACACTGAAGCTTTCTTT,CASSNSGALNTEAFF,TRBV6-6,few,TRBJ1-1,.,15
TGTGCCAGCAGCACAGGGGATCTGAACACCGGGGAGCTGTTTTTT,CASSTGDLNTGELFF,TRBV9,once,TRBJ2-2,TRBD1,15
TGTGCCAGCAGCTTAGATATAGCGGGCTCCTACAATGAGCAGTTCTTC,CASSLDIAGSYNEQFF,TRBV11-1,.,TRBJ2-1,TRBD2,16
TGTGCCAGCAGCTTAGACGCTAGGAGCACAGATACGCAGTATTTT,CASSLDARSTDTQYF,TRBV11-2,.,TRBJ2-3,.,15
TGTGCCAGCAGCCAAGATCGACTAGCGGGTACGACCCAGTACTTC,CASSQDRLAGTTQYF,TRBV14,.,TRBJ2-5,TRBD2,15
TGTGCCAGTCAAGACAGGGACCCAGATACGCAGTATTTT,CASQDRDPDTQYF,TRBV6-1,.,TRBJ2-3,TRBD1,13
TGTGCCAGCAGCAACGACAGGGAAGGTGGCACAGATACGCAGTATTTT,CASSNDREGGTDTQYF,TRBV7-6,.,TRBJ2-3,TRBD1,16
TGTGCCAGCAGCTCCATCGGTAGCGACGAGCAGTACTTC,CASSSIGSDEQYF,TRBV7-2,.,TRBJ2-7,.,13
TGTGCCAGCAGTTTTTACGGGACTAGCGGGATTAGGGGAGAGACCCAGTACTTC,CASSFYGTSGIRGETQYF,TRBV27,few,TRBJ2-5,TRBD2,18
TGTGCCAGCTCAGCCGATACGGGAGCCAAGTATGGCTACACCTTC,CASSADTGAKYGYTF,TRBV18,.,TRBJ1-2,.,15